A selection of T cell receptor beta chains follows, all from one sample in a study of OX40 agonist ivuxolimab in advanced cancers. Sequencing used immunoSEQ multiplex PCR; TCRdb keeps in-frame clones, though not all of them. The sample carries fewer than 100,000 clones, 86% recorded once. The sample was CD4+ or CD8+ T cells sorted from blood, taken in a trial of the OX40 agonist ivuxolimab. The receptors come from an adult with an advanced solid tumor such as melanoma, head and neck, liver or kidney cancer. Each CDR3 is given without its conserved first and last residue. The listing skips clone size in some rows; elsewhere it reads once, few, many or a size class.

>NA|TRBJ2-1|TRBV29-1
SVGRGRGNEQF
>few|TRBJ2-7|TRBV27
ASSKHHRGLYEQY
>NA|TRBJ2-1|TRBV5-1
ASSLGDRGVYNEQF
>NA|TRBJ2-3|TRBV4-1
ASSQESGLSRDTQY
>NA|TRBJ1-5|TRBV7-2
ASSLGTGGGNQPQH
>NA|TRBJ2-7|TRBV7-2
ASSLDNTGSREQY
>NA|TRBJ1-2|TRBV11-2
ASSLVPQGYT
>NA|TRBJ2-7|TRBV21-1
ASSKALFGSPVPYEQY
>NA|TRBJ2-7|TRBV7-9
ASSIQGVSYEQY
>few|TRBJ2-7|TRBV28
ASSLEAAGGYYEQY
>NA|TRBJ1-5|TRBV19
ASSIAGSYSNQPQH
>NA|TRBJ2-4|TRBV27
ASSSGTGTGNIQY
>NA|TRBJ2-3|TRBV7-9
ASSLIHSGKYLDTQY
>NA|TRBJ1-3|TRBV4-2
ASSQAGPGPDSGNTIY
>medium-sized|TRBJ1-2|TRBV30
AWSSGTART
>NA|TRBJ2-7|TRBV9
ASSWDSQGEQY
>NA|TRBJ1-2|TRBV5-1
ASSQLQGRNYGYT
>NA|TRBJ2-7|TRBV14
ASSQDRESYEQY
>NA|TRBJ1-5|TRBV27
ASSFGRGNQPQH
>NA|TRBJ1-2|TRBV18
ASSPQVDSWGYT
>NA|TRBJ2-3|TRBV4-2
ASSRTAVSTDTQY
>NA|TRBJ2-7|TRBV11-1
ASSYPLGGRRYEQY
>NA|TRBJ1-3|TRBV5-1
ASSLYSSSGNTIY
>NA|TRBJ2-2|TRBV11-2
ASSFQRGGTGELF
>once|TRBJ2-1|TRBV29-1
SVDGSSYNEQF
>NA|TRBJ1-3|TRBV7-9
ASSLTGIRDTIY
>NA|TRBJ2-5|TRBV5-1
ASSFGGDQETQY
>NA|TRBJ2-3|TRBV19
ASSKQRQLTDTQY
>once|TRBJ1-6|TRBV7-2
ASSLRGQGPTYNSPLH
>once|TRBJ2-5|TRBV28
ASSLGLLGQGEAQY
>NA|TRBJ1-5|TRBV7-2
ASSFYSNQPQH
>NA|TRBJ2-4|TRBV19
ASRDPGLAGGGNIQY
>NA|TRBJ2-7|TRBV30
AWGQGRTYEQY
>NA|TRBJ1-1|TRBV7-3
ASRQQRNTEAF
>NA|TRBJ1-5|TRBV30
AWSPSTGINQPQH
>few|TRBJ2-5|TRBV4-2
ASSRDRDETQY
>few|TRBJ1-4|TRBV30
AWTRDRTEKLF
>NA|TRBJ2-2|TRBV11-3
ASRSAPRANTGELF
>NA|TRBJ1-5|TRBV7-9
ASSLDGTSSNQPQH
>NA|TRBJ2-5|TRBV11-3
ASSLGGAPTETQY
>NA|TRBJ2-5|TRBV30
AWSEGLGQTQY
>NA|TRBJ2-7|TRBV6-6
ASSYPGQFGPEQY
>NA|TRBJ2-7|TRBV7-2
ASSLGLAGAEQY
>NA|TRBJ1-2|TRBV5-4
ASSLVGQVYGYT
>NA|TRBJ1-5|TRBV6-1
ASKQTGNQPQH
>NA|TRBJ1-4|TRBV6-1
ASSYGQGAKANF
>NA|TRBJ1-5|TRBV4-2
ASSQDRAGSNQPQH
>once|TRBJ2-5|TRBV5-1
ASSSPSGGRRGETQY
>NA|TRBJ1-3|TRBV5-1
ASSPSFDGNTIY
>NA|TRBJ1-5|TRBV28
ASSLLNRASQPQH
>NA|TRBJ1-1|TRBV27
ASSFDRVATEAF
>NA|TRBJ2-7|TRBV6-1
ASSETGVSYEQY
>NA|TRBJ2-1|TRBV30
AWRKALYEQF
>NA|TRBJ1-1|TRBV6-1
ASSEATGPVNTEAF
>NA|TRBJ2-5|TRBV27
ATRDRVTETQY
>NA|TRBJ2-3|TRBV19
ASTSQAGGISTDTQY
>NA|TRBJ1-2|TRBV19
ASTGTTAVNGYT
>few|TRBJ1-1|TRBV9
ASSVAGDTEAF